What follows describes a single T cell receptor (beta chain). Only in-frame clones appear in the TCRdb table, and some are missing; sequencing was by immunoSEQ multiplex PCR. Found here are about 530,000 clones, nearly 80% of them singletons; the top ten hold roughly an eighth. This sample was included in a study of shared clonotypes between healthy human individuals. The specimen sequenced was PBMCs. This TCR was recovered from a woman between 35 and 50 years old in good health. Some clones in this sample may be carry-over from other donors' samples.

The CDR3 region is CASSLLTSGSSEQFF. The CDR3 DNA reads TGTGCCAGCAGCTTACTGACTAGCGGGAGTTCTGAGCAGTTCTTC. This chain joins TRBV7-6 and TRBJ2-1; 12 nucleotides line up with TRBD2. With V trimmed by 2 bases and J by 9 bases, 5 bases remained unmatched. The CDR3 is made up of 15 amino acids. Germline V gene data show CDR1 as SGHVS and CDR2 as FNYEAQ.